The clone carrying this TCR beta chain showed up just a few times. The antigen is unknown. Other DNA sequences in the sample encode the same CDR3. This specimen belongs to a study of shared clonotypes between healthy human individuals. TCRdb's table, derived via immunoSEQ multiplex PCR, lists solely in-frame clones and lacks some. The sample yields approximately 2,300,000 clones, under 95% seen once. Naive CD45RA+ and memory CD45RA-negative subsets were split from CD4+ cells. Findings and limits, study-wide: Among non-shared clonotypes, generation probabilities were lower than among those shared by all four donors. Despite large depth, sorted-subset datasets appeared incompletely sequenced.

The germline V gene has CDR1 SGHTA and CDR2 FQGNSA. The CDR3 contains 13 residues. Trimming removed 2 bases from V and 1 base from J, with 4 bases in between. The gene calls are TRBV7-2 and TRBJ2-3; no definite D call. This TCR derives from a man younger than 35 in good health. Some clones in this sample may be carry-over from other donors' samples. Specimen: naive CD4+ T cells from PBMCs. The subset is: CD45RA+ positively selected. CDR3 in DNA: TGTGCCAGCAGCTTAAGCCGCACAGATACGCAGTATTTT. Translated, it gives CASSLSRTDTQYF. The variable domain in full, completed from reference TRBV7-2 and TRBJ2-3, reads GAGVSQSPSNKVTEKGKDVELRCDPISGHTALYWYRQSLGQGLEFLIYFQGNSAPDKSGLPSDRFSAERTGGSVSTLTIQRTQQEDSAVYLCASSLSRTDTQYFGPGTRLTVL.